Reported below is one T cell receptor (beta chain). Its antigen is still unknown. Profiling relied on immunoSEQ multiplex PCR, and the TCRdb table lists in-frame clones only, not all of them. The table records over 100,000 clones, about 92% of them present only once. The sample is drawn from a study of siplizumab effects on memory and regulatory T cells. Findings of the study overall: No functional test confirmed suppression by proliferating siplizumab-culture Tregs.

From germline, CDR1 is MNHEY and CDR2 SMNVEV (reference sequence). CDR3 size: 14 residues. Trimming stripped 4 bases from V and 4 bases from J, with 10 bases between. This chain links TRBV27 with TRBJ1-4; perhaps TRBD1 as D (5 bases). The specimen sequenced was Tregs sorted from blood. The receptor comes from a human donor in good health. The CDR3 bases are TGTGCCAGCAGTTGGAACGGGGGTAATGAAAAACTGTTTTTT. This encodes CASSWNGGNEKLFF.